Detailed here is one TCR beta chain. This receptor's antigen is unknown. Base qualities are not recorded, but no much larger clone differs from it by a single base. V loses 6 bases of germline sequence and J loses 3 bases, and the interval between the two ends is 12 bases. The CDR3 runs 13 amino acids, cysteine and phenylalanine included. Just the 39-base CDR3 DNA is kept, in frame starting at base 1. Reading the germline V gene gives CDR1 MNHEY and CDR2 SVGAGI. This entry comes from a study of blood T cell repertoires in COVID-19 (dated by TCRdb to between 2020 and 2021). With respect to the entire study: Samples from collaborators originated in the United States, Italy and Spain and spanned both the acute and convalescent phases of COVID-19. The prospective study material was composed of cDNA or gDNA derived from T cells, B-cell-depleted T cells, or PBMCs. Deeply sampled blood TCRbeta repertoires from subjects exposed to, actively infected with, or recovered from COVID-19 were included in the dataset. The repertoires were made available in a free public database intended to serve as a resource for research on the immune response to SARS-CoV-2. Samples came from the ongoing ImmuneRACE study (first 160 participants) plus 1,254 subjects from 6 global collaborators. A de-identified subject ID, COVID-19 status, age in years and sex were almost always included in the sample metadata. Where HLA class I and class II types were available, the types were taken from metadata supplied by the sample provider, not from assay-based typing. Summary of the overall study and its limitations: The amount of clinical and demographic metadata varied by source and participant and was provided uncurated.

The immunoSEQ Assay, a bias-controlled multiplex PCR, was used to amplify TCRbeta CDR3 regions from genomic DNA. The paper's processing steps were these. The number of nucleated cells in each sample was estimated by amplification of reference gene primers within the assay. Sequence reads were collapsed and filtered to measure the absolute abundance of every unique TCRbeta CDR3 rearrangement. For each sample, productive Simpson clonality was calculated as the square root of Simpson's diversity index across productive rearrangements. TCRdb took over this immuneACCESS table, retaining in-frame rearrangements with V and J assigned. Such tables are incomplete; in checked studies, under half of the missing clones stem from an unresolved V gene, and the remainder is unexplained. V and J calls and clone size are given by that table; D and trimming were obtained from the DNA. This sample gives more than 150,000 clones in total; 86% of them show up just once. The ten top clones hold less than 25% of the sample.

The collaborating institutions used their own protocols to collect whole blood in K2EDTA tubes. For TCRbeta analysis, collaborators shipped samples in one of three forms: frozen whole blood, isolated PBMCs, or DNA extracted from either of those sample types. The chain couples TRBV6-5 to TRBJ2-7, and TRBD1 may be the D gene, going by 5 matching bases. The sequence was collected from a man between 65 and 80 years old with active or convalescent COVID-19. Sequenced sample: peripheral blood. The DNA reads TGTGCCAGCAGCCTACGACAGCTCTACGAGCAGTACTTC. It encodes CASSLRQLYEQYF.